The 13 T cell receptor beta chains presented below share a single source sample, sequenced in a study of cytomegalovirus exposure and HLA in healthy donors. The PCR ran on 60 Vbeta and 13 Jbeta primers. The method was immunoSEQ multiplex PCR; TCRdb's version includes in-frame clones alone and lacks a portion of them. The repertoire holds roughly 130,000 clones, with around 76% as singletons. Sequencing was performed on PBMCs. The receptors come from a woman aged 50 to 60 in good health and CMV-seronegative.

This CDR3 reads CASSLDFYEQYF. CDR3 nucleotides: TGCGCCAGCAGCTTGGACTTCTACGAGCAGTACTTC. The chain is built from TRBV5-1 and TRBJ2-7; D is unresolved. The CDR3 has 12 residues. Looked up from germline, CDR1 is SGHRS and CDR2 is YFSETQ. V was clipped by 0 bases and J by 3 bases, with 4 bases between them.

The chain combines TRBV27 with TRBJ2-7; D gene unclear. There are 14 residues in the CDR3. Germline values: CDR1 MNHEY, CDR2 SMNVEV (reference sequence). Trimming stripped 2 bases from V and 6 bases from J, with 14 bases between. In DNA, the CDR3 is TGTGCCAGCAGTTTACGGAGATCGGTTCGCGAGCAGTACTTC. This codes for CASSLRRSVREQYF.

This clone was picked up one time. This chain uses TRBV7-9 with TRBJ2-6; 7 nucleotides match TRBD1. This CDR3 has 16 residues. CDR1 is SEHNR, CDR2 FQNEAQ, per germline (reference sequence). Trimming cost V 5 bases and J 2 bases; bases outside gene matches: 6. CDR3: CASSPPTGAGANVLTF. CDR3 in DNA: TGTGCCAGCAGCCCACCCACAGGGGCTGGGGCCAACGTCCTGACTTTC.

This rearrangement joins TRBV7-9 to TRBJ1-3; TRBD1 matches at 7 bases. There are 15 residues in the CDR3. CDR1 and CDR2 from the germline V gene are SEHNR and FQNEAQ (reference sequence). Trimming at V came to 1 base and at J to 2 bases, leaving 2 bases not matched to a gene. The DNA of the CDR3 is TGTGCCAGCAGCTTAGAGGGGGCTGCTGGAAACACCATATATTTT. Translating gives CASSLEGAAGNTIYF.

CDR3 sequence reads: CASSTLGTGEQTQYF. CDR3 nucleotide sequence: TGTGCCAGTAGTACCCTTGGGACAGGGGAACAGACCCAGTACTTC. V is TRBV19 and J is TRBJ2-5; 10 positions match TRBD1. CDR1 and CDR2 from the germline V gene are LNHDA and SQIVND (reference sequence). This CDR3 spans 15 amino acids. Trimming cost V 4 bases and J 6 bases; bases outside gene matches: 8.

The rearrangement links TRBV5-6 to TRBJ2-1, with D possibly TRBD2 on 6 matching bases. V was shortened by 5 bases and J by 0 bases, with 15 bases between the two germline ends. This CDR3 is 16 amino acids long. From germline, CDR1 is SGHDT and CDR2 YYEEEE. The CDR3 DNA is TGTGCCAGCAGTTTGTCGGTGGGGGGCTCCTACAATGAGCAGTTCTTC. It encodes CASSLSVGGSYNEQFF. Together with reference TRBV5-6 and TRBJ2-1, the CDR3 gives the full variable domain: DAGVTQSPTHLIKTRGQQVTLRCSPKSGHDTVSWYQQALGQGPQFIFQYYEEEERQRGNFPDRFSGHQFPNYSSELNVNALLLGDSALYLCASSLSVGGSYNEQFFGPGTRLTVL.

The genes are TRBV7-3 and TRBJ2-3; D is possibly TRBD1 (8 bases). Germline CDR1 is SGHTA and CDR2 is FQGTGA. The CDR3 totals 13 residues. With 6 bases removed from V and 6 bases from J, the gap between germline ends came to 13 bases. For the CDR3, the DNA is TGTGCCAGCAGTGGACAGGGAGGGGATACGCAGTATTTT. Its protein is CASSGQGGDTQYF.

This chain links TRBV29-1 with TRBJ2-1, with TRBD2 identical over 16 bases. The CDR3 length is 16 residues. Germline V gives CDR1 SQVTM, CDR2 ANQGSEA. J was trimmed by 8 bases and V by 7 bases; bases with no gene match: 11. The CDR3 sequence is CSAASGTSGRADEQFF. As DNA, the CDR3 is TGCAGCGCCGCATCCGGGACTAGCGGGAGGGCCGATGAGCAGTTCTTC.

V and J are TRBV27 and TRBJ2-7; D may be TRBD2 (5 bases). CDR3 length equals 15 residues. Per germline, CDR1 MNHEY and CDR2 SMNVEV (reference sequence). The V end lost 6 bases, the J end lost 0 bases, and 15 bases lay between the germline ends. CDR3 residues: CASSLVGGSSYEQYF. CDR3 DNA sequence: TGTGCCAGCAGCTTGGTGGGTGGGAGCTCCTACGAGCAGTACTTC.

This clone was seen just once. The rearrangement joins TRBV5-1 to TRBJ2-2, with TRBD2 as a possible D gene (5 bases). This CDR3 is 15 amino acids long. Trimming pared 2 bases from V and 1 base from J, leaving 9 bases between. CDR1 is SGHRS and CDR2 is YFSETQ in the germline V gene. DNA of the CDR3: TGCGCCAGCAGCTTAGCGGAGTTGAACACCGGGGAGCTGTTTTTT. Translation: CASSLAELNTGELFF.

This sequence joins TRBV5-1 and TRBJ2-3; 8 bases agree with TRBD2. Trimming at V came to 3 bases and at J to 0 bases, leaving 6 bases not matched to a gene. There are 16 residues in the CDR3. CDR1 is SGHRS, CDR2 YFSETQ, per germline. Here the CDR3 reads CASSSTSGSSTDTQYF. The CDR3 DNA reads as TGCGCCAGCAGCTCCACTAGCGGATCTAGCACAGATACGCAGTATTTT.

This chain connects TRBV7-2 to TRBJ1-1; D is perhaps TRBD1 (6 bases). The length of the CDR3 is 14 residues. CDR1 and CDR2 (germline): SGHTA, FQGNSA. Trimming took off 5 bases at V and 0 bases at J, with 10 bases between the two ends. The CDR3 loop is CASSPRTVNTEAFF. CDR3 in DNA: TGTGCCAGCAGCCCAAGGACAGTGAACACTGAAGCTTTCTTT.

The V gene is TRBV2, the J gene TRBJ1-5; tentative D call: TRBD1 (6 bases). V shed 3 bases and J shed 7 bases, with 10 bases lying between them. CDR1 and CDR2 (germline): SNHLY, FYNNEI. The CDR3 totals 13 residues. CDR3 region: CASSDTGQQPQHF. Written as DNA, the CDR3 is TGTGCCAGCAGTGATACAGGGCAGCAGCCCCAGCATTTT.